The 12 T cell receptor beta chains reported below all come from one sample, sequenced in a study of CD8 T cells in ankylosing spondylitis. TCRdb fed the 5' RACE reads into MiXCR, producing one record per CDR3 protein. The sample has roughly 260,000 distinct CDR3 sequences, around 20% seen once. Sequenced material: blood, either unsorted or a sorted T cell fraction (not recorded which). These receptors all stem from a male donor with ankylosing spondylitis or in good health (not recorded which).

In this sample, this clonotype turned up a few times. The rearrangement links TRBV5-1 to TRBJ2-7, with D unclear. The CDR3 has 14 amino acids. CDR1 SGHRS and CDR2 YFSETQ come from the germline V gene. Trimming cost V 3 bases and J 6 bases, with 16 bases left between them. The CDR3 DNA is TGCGCCAGCAGCTCCCTGCCCTCTCTCGGCGAGCAGTACGTC. Its translation is CASSSLPSLGEQYV.

The chain links TRBV20-1 to TRBJ2-2; TRBD2 agrees at 10 bases. Germline loops: CDR1 DFQATT, CDR2 SNEGSKA (reference sequence). J was trimmed by 6 bases and V by 3 bases; bases with no gene match: 4. This CDR3 has 14 amino acids. CDR3 in amino acids: CSARPSGGPGELFF. CDR3 sequence (DNA): TGCAGTGCTAGGCCTAGCGGGGGTCCCGGGGAGCTGTTTTTT.

This clonotype occurred a few times. V and J are TRBV20-1 and TRBJ2-5; a possible D gene is TRBD2 (5 bases). The V and J ends lost 5 bases and 4 bases respectively, with 14 bases between them. CDR3 length equals 13 residues. Per germline, CDR1 DFQATT and CDR2 SNEGSKA (reference sequence). Here the CDR3 reads CSALLAVLETQYF. CDR3 nucleotide sequence: TGCAGTGCTTTGCTAGCCGTGTTAGAGACCCAGTACTTC.

This clonotype was counted a few times. The V call is TRBV3-1, the J call TRBJ2-7, with D perhaps TRBD1 or TRBD2 (5 bases each). The germline gives CDR1 LGHDT, CDR2 YNNKEL (reference sequence). V was shortened by 4 bases and J by 2 bases, with 15 bases between the two germline ends. The CDR3 runs 15 residues. The CDR3 nucleotides are TGTGCCAGCAGCCGGGGGAGCACCGGACCCTACGAGCAGTACGTC. It is translated as CASSRGSTGPYEQYV.

This clonotype was counted many times. The V and J genes are TRBV5-1 and TRBJ2-1; 13 bases are a match to TRBD2. CDR3 size: 16 residues. Germline values: CDR1 SGHRS, CDR2 YFSETQ. The V and J ends lost 1 base and 8 bases, in that order; junction bases with no gene match: 6. CDR3 residues: CASSLLLAGGQDEQFF. DNA for the CDR3: TGCGCCAGCAGCTTGTTACTAGCGGGAGGGCAGGATGAGCAGTTCTTC.

There are a few counts of this clonotype. This chain links TRBV20-1 with TRBJ2-1; 9 bases are shared with TRBD2. The CDR3 is made up of 16 amino acids. In germline, CDR1 is DFQATT, CDR2 SNEGSKA (reference sequence). V lost 3 bases and J lost 7; bases outside the gene matches: 13. Here the CDR3 reads CSASGLAGGPRNEQFF. DNA for the CDR3: TGCAGTGCTAGCGGTCTGGCGGGAGGGCCTAGGAATGAGCAGTTCTTC.

The table lists this clonotype with a few counts. V and J are TRBV29-1 and TRBJ1-6; D possibly corresponds to TRBD1 (5 bases). Trimming cost V 5 bases and J 7 bases, with 12 bases left between them. Germline CDR1 is SQVTM and CDR2 is ANQGSEA. The CDR3 totals 13 residues. For the CDR3, the DNA is TGCAGCGTTAGGGGCGGGATGAATTCACCCCTCCACTTT. It encodes CSVRGGMNSPLHF.

This clonotype came up a few times. The rearrangement links TRBV4-1 to TRBJ1-2; tentative D call: TRBD1 (5 bases). Trimming left V 1 base short and J 0 bases short, with 15 bases between. The CDR3 has 17 amino acids. In germline, CDR1 is MGHRA, CDR2 YSYEKL. DNA for the CDR3: TGCGCCAGCAGCCAAGGGCCGGGACTGAGAGCTAACTATGGCTACACCTTC. As protein: CASSQGPGLRANYGYTF.

The chain couples TRBV29-1 to TRBJ2-6, with a weak D call TRBD2 (6 bases). Deletions cut 2 bases from V and 0 bases from J, with 14 bases between. This CDR3 has 17 amino acids. CDR1 is SQVTM, CDR2 ANQGSEA, per germline. The DNA of the CDR3 is TGCAGCGTTGAATCGTACGGGGGTAACTCTGGGGCCAACGTCCTGACTTTC. Translated, it gives CSVESYGGNSGANVLTF.

This clonotype was counted a few times. V gene TRBV6-5 combines with J gene TRBJ1-2, with D possibly being TRBD1 (5 bases). The CDR3 is 12 amino acids. In germline, CDR1 is MNHEY, CDR2 SVGAGI. Trimming stripped 10 bases from V and 7 bases from J, with 16 bases between. DNA for the CDR3: TGTGCCACCATACGCGGGGGGGGTGGCTACACCTTC. Protein product: CATIRGGGGYTF.

This sequence joins TRBV7-2 and TRBJ2-1; TRBD2 aligns across 10 bases. Germline trimming cut 1 base from V and 4 bases from J; bases unmatched to any gene: 4. The CDR3 consists of 16 residues. Germline CDR1 and CDR2: SGHTA and FQGNSA. The DNA for the CDR3 is TGTGCCAGCAGCTTAGGGACTAGCGGCCTATACAATGAGCAGTTCTTC. This encodes CASSLGTSGLYNEQFF.

This rearrangement joins TRBV20-1 to TRBJ1-2, with D maybe TRBD1 (6 bases). Germline values: CDR1 DFQATT, CDR2 SNEGSKA (reference sequence). The CDR3 is 12 amino acids. V was cut by 6 bases and J by 8 bases, with 16 bases left in between. The CDR3 DNA reads TGCAGTGCCCACCAACAGGGTGGGGGCTACACCTTC. Protein: CSAHQQGGGYTF.